The clone carrying this T cell receptor beta chain has ten or more counts. The entry originates in a study of neurological immune-mediated disorders. The cDNA came from 5'RACE with 10-nucleotide random UMIs. TCRdb re-called the 5' RACE reads with MiXCR, one entry per CDR3 protein. The repertoire has tens of thousands of distinct CDR3 sequences, roughly a tenth of them found once; the top ten carry more than 9%. Time point in this sample: longitudinal time-point 1 (baseline). CDR1 and CDR2 from the germline V gene are KGHSH and LQKENI. The CDR3 length is 15 residues. V gave up 1 base and J gave up 1 base, with 10 bases separating them.

This receptor was obtained from a man aged 25-45 years in good health. V usage is TRBV18 and J usage is TRBJ1-1; D ambiguous. Sequencing was performed on PBMCs. The CDR3 sequence: CASSPRQATNTEAFF. The CDR3 region has the DNA TGTGCCAGCTCACCACGGCAGGCCACGAACACTGAAGCTTTCTTT.